Described below is a single T cell receptor beta chain sequence and its context. The antigen is undetermined. The data derive from a study of CD4 T cells in relation to SARS-CoV-2 and coronaviruses. Study in general: A couple of subjects were Hispanic; patients were roughly eight males and a handful of females.

For roughly ten days, roughly 9.4 x 10^4 sorted CD4+ cells grew with T cell-depleted PBMCs and CEF. The CDR3 is made up of 13 amino acids. Germline V gene lookup returns CDR1 SGHDT and CDR2 YYEEEE. Trimming took 3 bases from V and 1 from J; bases not matched to a gene: 0. Overall study findings and caveats: Crossreactive clones expanded significantly less to SARS-CoV-2 than monoreactive clones. The assay detects memory recall responses, not culture-primed primary responses.

Measured with immunoSEQ multiplex PCR; TCRdb has only the in-frame clones, and not every one. The sample yields 35,000 or so clones, over 70% seen once. The material sequenced was memory CD4+ T cells from PBMCs, cultured in vitro. This TCR derives from an adult with COVID-19. The chain combines TRBV5-6 with TRBJ2-7; 8 bases match TRBD1. CDR3 residues: CASSWTGSYEQYF. As DNA, the CDR3 is TGTGCCAGCAGCTGGACAGGGTCCTACGAGCAGTACTTC. Full variable domain (missing parts from reference TRBV5-6 and TRBJ2-7): DAGVTQSPTHLIKTRGQQVTLRCSPKSGHDTVSWYQQALGQGPQFIFQYYEEEERQRGNFPDRFSGHQFPNYSSELNVNALLLGDSALYLCASSWTGSYEQYFGPGTRLTVT.